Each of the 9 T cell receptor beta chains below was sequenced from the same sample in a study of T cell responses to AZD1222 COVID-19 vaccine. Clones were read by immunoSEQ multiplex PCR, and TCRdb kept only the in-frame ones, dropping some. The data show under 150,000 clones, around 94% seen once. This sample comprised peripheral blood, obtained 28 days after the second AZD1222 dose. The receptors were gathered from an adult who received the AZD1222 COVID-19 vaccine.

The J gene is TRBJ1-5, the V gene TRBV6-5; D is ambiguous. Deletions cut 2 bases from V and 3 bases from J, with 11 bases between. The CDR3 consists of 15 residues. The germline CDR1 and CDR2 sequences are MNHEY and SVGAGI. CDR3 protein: CASSYGEGFNQPQHF. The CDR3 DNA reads TGTGCCAGCAGTTACGGCGAAGGTTTCAATCAGCCCCAGCATTTT.

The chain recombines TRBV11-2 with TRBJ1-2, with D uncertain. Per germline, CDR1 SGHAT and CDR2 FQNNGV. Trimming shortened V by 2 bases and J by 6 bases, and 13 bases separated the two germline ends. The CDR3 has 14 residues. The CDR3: CASSLPDFNHGYTF. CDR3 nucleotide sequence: TGTGCCAGCAGCTTACCGGACTTTAATCATGGCTACACCTTC.

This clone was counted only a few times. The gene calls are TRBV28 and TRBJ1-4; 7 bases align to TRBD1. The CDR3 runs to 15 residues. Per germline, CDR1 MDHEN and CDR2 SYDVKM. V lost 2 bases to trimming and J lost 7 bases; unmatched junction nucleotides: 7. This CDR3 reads CASSLETGLGEKLFF. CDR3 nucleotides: TGTGCCAGCAGTTTAGAGACAGGGTTGGGTGAAAAACTGTTTTTT.

In nucleotides, the CDR3 is TGTGCCTGGTCGCCGGACAGGGGGCTGTATGGCTACACCTTC. This codes for CAWSPDRGLYGYTF. The chain links TRBV30 to TRBJ1-2, with TRBD1 matching 11 bases. Germline V gives CDR1 GTSNPN, CDR2 SVGIG (reference sequence). The CDR3 is 14 residues long. Trimming took 5 bases from V and 5 from J; bases not matched to a gene: 7. Looking up the rest from reference TRBV30 and TRBJ1-2 gives the full variable domain: SQTIHQWPATLVQPVGSPLSLECTVEGTSNPNLYWYRQAAGRGLQLLFYSVGIGQISSEVPQNLSASRPQDRQFILSSKKLLLSDSGFYLCAWSPDRGLYGYTFGSGTRLTVV.

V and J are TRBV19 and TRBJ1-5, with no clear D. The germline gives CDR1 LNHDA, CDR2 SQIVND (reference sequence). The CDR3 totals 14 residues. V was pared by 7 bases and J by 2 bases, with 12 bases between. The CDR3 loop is CASKSRGGNQPQHF. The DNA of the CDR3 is TGTGCCAGTAAATCCCGGGGTGGCAATCAGCCCCAGCATTTT. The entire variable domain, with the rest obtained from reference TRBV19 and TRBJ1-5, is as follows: DGGITQSPKYLFRKEGQNVTLSCEQNLNHDAMYWYRQDPGQGLRLIYYSQIVNDFQKGDIAEGYSVSREKKESFPLTVTSAQKNPTAFYLCASKSRGGNQPQHFGDGTRLSIL.

The CDR3 loop reads CASGTSGGGTEAFF. The CDR3 region has the DNA TGTGCTAGTGGCACTTCAGGGGGAGGCACTGAAGCTTTCTTT. The chain is built from TRBV12-5 and TRBJ1-1; 7 bases line up with TRBD1. The CDR3 is 14 amino acids. The V gene end was trimmed by 6 bases and the J gene end by 4 bases; junction bases not matched to a gene: 8. CDR1 is LGHNT and CDR2 is FRNRAP in the germline V gene.

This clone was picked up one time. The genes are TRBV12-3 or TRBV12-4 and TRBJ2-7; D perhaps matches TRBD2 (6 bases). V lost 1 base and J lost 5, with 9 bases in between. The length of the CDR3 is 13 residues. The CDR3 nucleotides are TGTGCCAGCAGTTTAGGGTGGGGGGACGAGCAGTACGTC. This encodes CASSLGWGDEQYV.

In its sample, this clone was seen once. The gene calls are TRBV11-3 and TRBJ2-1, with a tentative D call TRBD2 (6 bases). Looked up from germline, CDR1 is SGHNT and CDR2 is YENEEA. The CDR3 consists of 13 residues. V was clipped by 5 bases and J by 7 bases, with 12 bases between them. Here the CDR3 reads CASSRGIVNEQFF. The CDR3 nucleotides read TGTGCCAGCAGCCGCGGGATAGTGAATGAGCAGTTCTTC.

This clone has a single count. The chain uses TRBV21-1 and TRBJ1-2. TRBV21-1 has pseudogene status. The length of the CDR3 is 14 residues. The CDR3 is CASSLRGTPEGYTF. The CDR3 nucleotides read TGTGCCAGCAGCCTCCGCGGGACGCCCGAGGGCTACACCTTC.